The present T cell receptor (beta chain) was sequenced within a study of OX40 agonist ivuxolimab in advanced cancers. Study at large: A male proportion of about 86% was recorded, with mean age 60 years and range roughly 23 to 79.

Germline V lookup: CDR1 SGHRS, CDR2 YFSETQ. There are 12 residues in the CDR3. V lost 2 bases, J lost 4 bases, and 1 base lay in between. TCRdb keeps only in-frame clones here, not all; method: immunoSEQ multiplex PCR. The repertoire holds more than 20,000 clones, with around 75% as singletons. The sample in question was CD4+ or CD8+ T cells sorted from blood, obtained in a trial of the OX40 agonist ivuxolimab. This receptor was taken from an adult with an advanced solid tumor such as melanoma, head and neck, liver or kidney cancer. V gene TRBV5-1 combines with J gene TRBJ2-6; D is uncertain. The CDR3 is CASSLGANVLTF. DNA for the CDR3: TGCGCCAGCAGCTTAGGGGCCAACGTCCTGACTTTC.